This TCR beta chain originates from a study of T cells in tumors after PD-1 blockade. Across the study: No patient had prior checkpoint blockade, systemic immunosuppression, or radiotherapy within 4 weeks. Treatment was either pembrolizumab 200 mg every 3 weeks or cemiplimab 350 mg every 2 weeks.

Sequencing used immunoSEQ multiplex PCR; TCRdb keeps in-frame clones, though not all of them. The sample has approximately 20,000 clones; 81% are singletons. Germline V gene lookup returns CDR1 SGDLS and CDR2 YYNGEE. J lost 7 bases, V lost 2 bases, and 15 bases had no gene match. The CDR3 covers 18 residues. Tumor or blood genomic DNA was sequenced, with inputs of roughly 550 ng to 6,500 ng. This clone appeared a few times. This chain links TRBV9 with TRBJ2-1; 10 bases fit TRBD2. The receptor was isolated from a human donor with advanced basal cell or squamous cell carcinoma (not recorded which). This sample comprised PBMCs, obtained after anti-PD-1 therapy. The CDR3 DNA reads TGTGCCAGCAGCGTTGTAGCGGGAGGCCCCGAGGGGCCAAATGAGCAGTTCTTC. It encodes CASSVVAGGPEGPNEQFF.